What follows are 2 T cell receptor beta chains derived from one specimen sequenced in a study of siplizumab effects on memory and regulatory T cells. Method: immunoSEQ multiplex PCR; TCRdb's copy keeps in-frame clones and lacks some. The sample has tens of thousands of clones, 70% to 90% seen once. The sample taken for sequencing was naive CD4+ T cells sorted from blood. These receptors came from a human donor in good health.

The chain combines TRBV7-9 with TRBJ1-1, with D possibly TRBD1 on 5 matching bases. CDR1 and CDR2 from the germline V gene are SEHNR and FQNEAQ (reference sequence). The CDR3 is made up of 12 amino acids. V was clipped by 5 bases and J by 6 bases, with 10 bases between them. This chain's CDR3 is CASSRKGAEAFF. As DNA, the CDR3 is TGTGCCAGCAGCAGAAAAGGGGCTGAAGCTTTCTTT.

The V gene is TRBV19, the J gene TRBJ2-1, with D perhaps TRBD2 (6 bases). The V gene lost 6 bases and the J gene lost 7 bases, with 13 bases spanning the gap. CDR1 is LNHDA, CDR2 SQIVND, per germline (reference sequence). The CDR3 length is 13 residues. The CDR3 DNA is TGTGCCAGTAGGCCGACTAGACAGAATGAGCAGTTCTTC. It is translated as CASRPTRQNEQFF.